Below, 17 T cell receptor beta chains from the same sample are listed, as sequenced in a study of cytomegalovirus exposure and HLA in healthy donors. Vbeta (60) and Jbeta (13) primers were used in the PCR. The protocol was immunoSEQ multiplex PCR, while the TCRdb copy is restricted to in-frame clones and leaves out a portion. The sample holds under 200,000 clones; around three quarters are singletons and the top ten take under 7.5%. Sequencing was carried out using PBMCs. The receptor set was obtained from a man between 35 and 55 years old in good health and CMV-seronegative.

A few counts support this clone. V usage is TRBV5-1 and J usage is TRBJ2-1, with D possibly being TRBD1 (5 bases). The V gene lost 3 bases and the J gene lost 5 bases, with 9 bases spanning the gap. Germline V lookup: CDR1 SGHRS, CDR2 YFSETQ. CDR3 length equals 13 residues. The CDR3 protein is CASSSRVDNEQFF. The CDR3 DNA follows: TGCGCCAGCAGCTCCAGGGTCGACAATGAGCAGTTCTTC.

The rearrangement uses TRBV25-1 and TRBJ1-1; D may be TRBD1 (5 bases). The CDR3 consists of 13 residues. V lost 8 bases and J 2 bases, leaving 12 bases between the germline ends. Germline V gene sequence: CDR1 MGHDK, CDR2 SYGVNS. CDR3 DNA: TGTGCCAGCCTGGGCGGGGGAAACACTGAAGCTTTCTTT. This translates into CASLGGGNTEAFF. The full variable domain, completed using reference TRBV25-1 and TRBJ1-1, is EADIYQTPRYLVIGTGKKITLECSQTMGHDKMYWYQQDPGMELHLIHYSYGVNSTEKGDLSSESTVSRIRTEHFPLTLESARPSHTSQYLCASLGGGNTEAFFGQGTRLTVV.

This clone was detected a few times. This chain connects TRBV9 to TRBJ2-7; a weak D match, TRBD1 (6 bases). This CDR3 spans 15 amino acids. V shed 4 bases and J shed 2 bases, with 16 bases lying between them. Germline lookup yields CDR1 SGDLS and CDR2 YYNGEE. CDR3 region: CASSSPGTPTYEQYF. The CDR3 nucleotides are TGTGCCAGCAGCTCCCCCGGGACACCCACCTACGAGCAGTACTTC.

The J gene is TRBJ1-2, the V gene TRBV11-3; D is possibly TRBD1 (5 bases). The CDR3 is 16 amino acids. The V gene lost 0 bases and the J gene lost 4 bases, with 15 bases spanning the gap. Germline V gene lookup returns CDR1 SGHNT and CDR2 YENEEA. The CDR3 here is CASSLEGRGSAYGYTF. The DNA for the CDR3 is TGTGCCAGCAGCTTAGAGGGGAGGGGATCCGCCTATGGCTACACCTTC.

The chain combines TRBV29-1 with TRBJ2-3; TRBD1 matches at 9 bases. The CDR3 has 14 amino acids. V shed 7 bases, J shed 0 bases, and the junction held 5 bases outside the gene matches. CDR1 and CDR2 (germline): SQVTM, ANQGSEA. CDR3 in amino acids: CSATGQGSTDTQYF. The CDR3 bases are TGCAGCGCCACGGGACAGGGAAGCACAGATACGCAGTATTTT.

J is TRBJ1-3 and V is TRBV25-1, with 8 bases matching TRBD1. Unmatched junction bases numbered 6, after V lost 8 bases and J lost 3 bases. CDR3 length: 14 residues. Germline lookup yields CDR1 MGHDK and CDR2 SYGVNS. The CDR3 DNA reads as TGTGCCAGCTCCGCAGGGGGCTTTGGAAACACCATATATTTT. This sequence encodes CASSAGGFGNTIYF.

This chain connects TRBV19 to TRBJ2-4; maybe TRBD2 (5 bases). The CDR3 length is 16 residues. V gave up 5 bases and J gave up 2 bases, with 16 bases separating them. Looked up from germline, CDR1 is LNHDA and CDR2 is SQIVND (reference sequence). In nucleotides, the CDR3 is TGTGCCAGTAGTGGTCCGGGGTCGGAGACCAAAAACATTCAGTACTTC. This encodes CASSGPGSETKNIQYF.

This chain joins TRBV7-2 and TRBJ2-1, with 7 bases lining up with TRBD2. CDR3 length: 15 amino acids. The J segment lost 1 base and the V segment lost 6 bases, leaving 6 bases of the junction unmatched. CDR1 is SGHTA and CDR2 is FQGNSA in the germline V gene. The CDR3 here is CASSSGLDSYNEQFF. CDR3 DNA sequence: TGTGCCAGCAGTAGTGGACTAGATTCCTACAATGAGCAGTTCTTC.

The gene calls are TRBV7-2 and TRBJ1-3; TRBD1 agrees at 7 bases. The CDR3 is 16 amino acids. J was trimmed by 0 bases and V by 5 bases; bases with no gene match: 7. Germline values: CDR1 SGHTA, CDR2 FQGNSA. As DNA, the CDR3 is TGTGCCAGCAGCGGGTACAGGGGCAACTCTGGAAACACCATATATTTT. Translating gives CASSGYRGNSGNTIYF.

This clone has a handful of counts. The J gene is TRBJ1-2, the V gene TRBV14, with D possibly TRBD1 on 5 matching bases. The CDR3 extends over 15 amino acids. Between the trimmed V and J ends, which lost 4 bases and 6 bases, there was a span of 18 bases. Germline V CDR1 and CDR2: SGHDN, FVKESK. The CDR3 sequence: CASSPPGRGWHGYTF. CDR3 DNA: TGTGCCAGCAGCCCCCCGGGGAGGGGCTGGCATGGCTACACCTTC.

V is TRBV5-1 and J is TRBJ2-7, with 8 bases lining up with TRBD2. J was trimmed by 5 bases and V by 4 bases; bases with no gene match: 5. Germline V gene lookup returns CDR1 SGHRS and CDR2 YFSETQ. The CDR3 runs to 13 residues. The CDR3 loop reads CASSPRGGNEQYF. The CDR3 DNA reads TGCGCCAGCAGCCCCCGGGGGGGGAACGAGCAGTACTTC.

This chain joins TRBV4-1 and TRBJ1-1; tentatively, D is TRBD1 (5 bases). The CDR3 spans 15 residues. The ends were cut back, 0 bases at V and 5 bases at J, with 13 bases in the middle. The germline CDR1 and CDR2 sequences are MGHRA and YSYEKL. The CDR3 DNA is TGCGCCAGCAGCCAAGAGCTCGCGGGGGTGACTGAAGCTTTCTTT. Protein: CASSQELAGVTEAFF.

This clone was recorded only once. This chain joins TRBV6-6 and TRBJ2-7, with 11 nucleotides matching TRBD1. Germline V lookup: CDR1 MNHNY, CDR2 SVGAGI (reference sequence). V shed 0 bases, J shed 4 bases, and the junction held 2 bases outside the gene matches. The CDR3 consists of 15 residues. CDR3 sequence reads: CASSYSRDRGYEQYF. The CDR3 coding sequence is TGTGCCAGCAGTTACTCCCGGGACAGGGGGTACGAGCAGTACTTC.

The rearrangement joins TRBV5-1 to TRBJ1-1; D possibly corresponds to TRBD1 (5 bases). The CDR3 has 16 amino acids. Germline V gene lookup returns CDR1 SGHRS and CDR2 YFSETQ. Trimming shortened V by 2 bases and J by 4 bases, and 18 bases separated the two germline ends. CDR3 amino acids: CASSFGPYFGATEAFF. The CDR3 nucleotides are TGCGCCAGCAGCTTCGGGCCCTACTTTGGGGCCACTGAAGCTTTCTTT.

The chain recombines TRBV10-1 with TRBJ2-7; no firm D call. From germline, CDR1 is WNHNN and CDR2 SYGVQD (reference sequence). Trimming removed 0 bases at V and 7 bases at J, with 10 bases between. The CDR3 spans 13 residues. This chain's CDR3 is CASSESSVREQYF. The DNA for the CDR3 is TGCGCCAGCAGTGAGTCGTCGGTCCGTGAGCAGTACTTC.

The chain uses TRBV5-6 and TRBJ2-7; 7 bases are shared with TRBD1. CDR1 and CDR2 (germline): SGHDT, YYEEEE. This CDR3 spans 16 amino acids. The ends lost 1 base at V and 0 bases at J; junction bases unmatched: 7. The CDR3 DNA reads TGTGCCAGCAGCTTGTTTTTAGGACAGGCCTCCTACGAGCAGTACTTC. Amino acid sequence: CASSLFLGQASYEQYF. The variable domain in full, completed from reference TRBV5-6 and TRBJ2-7, reads DAGVTQSPTHLIKTRGQQVTLRCSPKSGHDTVSWYQQALGQGPQFIFQYYEEEERQRGNFPDRFSGHQFPNYSSELNVNALLLGDSALYLCASSLFLGQASYEQYFGPGTRLTVT.

This chain joins TRBV7-3 and TRBJ2-5; D might be TRBD2 (5 bases). The CDR3 is made up of 15 amino acids. The germline V and J ends were trimmed by 6 bases and 4 bases, with 18 bases remaining between them. Germline V gene data show CDR1 as SGHTA and CDR2 as FQGTGA. DNA for the CDR3: TGTGCCAGCAGTACCGGGCCGTCAGAGGGAGAGACCCAGTACTTC. It codes for CASSTGPSEGETQYF.